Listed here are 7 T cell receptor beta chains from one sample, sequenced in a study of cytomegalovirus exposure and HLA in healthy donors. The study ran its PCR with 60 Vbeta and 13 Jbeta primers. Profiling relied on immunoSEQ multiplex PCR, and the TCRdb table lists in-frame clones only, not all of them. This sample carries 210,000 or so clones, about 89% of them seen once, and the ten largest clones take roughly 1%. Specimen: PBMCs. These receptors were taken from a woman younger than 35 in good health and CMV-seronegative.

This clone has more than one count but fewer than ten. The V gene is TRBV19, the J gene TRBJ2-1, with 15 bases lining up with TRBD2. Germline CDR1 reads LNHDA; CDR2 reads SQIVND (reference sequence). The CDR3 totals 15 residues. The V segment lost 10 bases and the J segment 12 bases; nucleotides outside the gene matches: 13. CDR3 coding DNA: TGTGCCACCTTAGGACTAGCGGGAGGGCCGGATGTGCAGTTCTTC. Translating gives CATLGLAGGPDVQFF.

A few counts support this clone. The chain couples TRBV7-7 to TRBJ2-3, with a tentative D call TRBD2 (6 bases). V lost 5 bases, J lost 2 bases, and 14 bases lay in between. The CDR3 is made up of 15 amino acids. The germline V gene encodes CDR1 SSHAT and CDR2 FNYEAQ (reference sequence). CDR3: CASSPLSGITDTQYF. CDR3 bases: TGTGCCAGCAGCCCTCTTAGCGGCATCACAGATACGCAGTATTTT.

CDR3 in amino acids: CASSLGGGGGYEQYF. In DNA, the CDR3 is TGTGCCAGCAGCTTAGGGGGCGGGGGGGGCTACGAGCAGTACTTC. V usage is TRBV7-9 and J usage is TRBJ2-7; 9 nucleotides agree with TRBD2. The V gene end was trimmed by 1 base and the J gene end by 3 bases; junction bases not matched to a gene: 4. CDR3 size: 15 residues. In germline, CDR1 is SEHNR, CDR2 FQNEAQ (reference sequence).

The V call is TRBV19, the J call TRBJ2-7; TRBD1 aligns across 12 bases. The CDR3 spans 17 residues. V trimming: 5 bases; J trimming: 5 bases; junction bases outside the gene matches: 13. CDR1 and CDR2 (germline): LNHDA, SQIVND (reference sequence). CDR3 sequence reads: CASSVKPGQGARNEQYF. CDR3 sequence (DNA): TGTGCCAGTAGTGTAAAGCCGGGACAGGGGGCGCGGAACGAGCAGTACTTC. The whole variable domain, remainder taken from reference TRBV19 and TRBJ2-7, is DGGITQSPKYLFRKEGQNVTLSCEQNLNHDAMYWYRQDPGQGLRLIYYSQIVNDFQKGDIAEGYSVSREKKESFPLTVTSAQKNPTAFYLCASSVKPGQGARNEQYFGPGTRLTVT.

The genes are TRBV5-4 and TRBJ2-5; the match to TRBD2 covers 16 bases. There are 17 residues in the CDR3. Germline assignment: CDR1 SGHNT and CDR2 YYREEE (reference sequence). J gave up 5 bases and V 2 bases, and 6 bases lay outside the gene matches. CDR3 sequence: CASSFGTSGRERETQYF. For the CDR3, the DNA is TGTGCCAGCAGCTTTGGGACTAGCGGGAGGGAAAGGGAGACCCAGTACTTC.

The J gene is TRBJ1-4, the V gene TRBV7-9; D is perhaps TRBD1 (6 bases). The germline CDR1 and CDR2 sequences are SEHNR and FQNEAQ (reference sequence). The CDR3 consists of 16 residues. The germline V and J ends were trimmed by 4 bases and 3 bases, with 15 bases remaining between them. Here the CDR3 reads CASSYRVPGANEKLFF. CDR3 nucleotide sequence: TGTGCCAGCAGCTACCGGGTCCCAGGGGCTAATGAAAAACTGTTTTTT.

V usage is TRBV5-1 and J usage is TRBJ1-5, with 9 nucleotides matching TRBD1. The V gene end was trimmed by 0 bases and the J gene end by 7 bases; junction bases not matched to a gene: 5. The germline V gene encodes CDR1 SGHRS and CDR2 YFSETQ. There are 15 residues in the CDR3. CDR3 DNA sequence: TGCGCCAGCAGCTTGGGGACAGGGGTCCAACAGCCCCAGCATTTT. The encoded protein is CASSLGTGVQQPQHF.